Sequencing of this T cell receptor beta chain was carried out in a study of blood T cells in healthy people across ages (dated by TCRdb to about 2015). About the study as a whole: In model experiments, template switching captured about one uniquely barcoded TCR beta cDNA molecule for every two T cells. The study measured age-related changes in TCR beta repertoire diversity using deep sequencing normalized with unique cDNA molecular identifiers. To avoid experimental bias, donors of different ages were randomly spread across the sequencing lanes. The donors were divided into four age groups: young (average roughly 17 years), middle-aged (almost 40), aged (approximately 64) and long-lived (82). Using the same blood draw, the study looked at two additional independent replicas of 1 million unique cDNA reads for two donors, one aged 18 to 29 and the other aged 80 or older. Study-wide conclusions, independent of this receptor: Donor CMV infection status was unknown, potentially confounding age-related changes in expanded clonotypes. Estimates of total diversity from one million sequenced T cells were regarded as lower bounds and underestimates. Because profiling used bulk unsorted PBMCs, naive and antigen-experienced compartments could not be compared conclusively. Compared with the aged group, the long-lived group had more naive CD4+ T cells, fewer expanded clones and increased TCR diversity, suggesting age selection. Observed TCR beta diversity per million T cells fell roughly linearly with age, and a significant reduction was already apparent by age about 43. There was a strong correlation between observed TCR beta diversity and the percentage of naive T cells measured by flow cytometry.

Details on this clonotype: Its antigen remains unidentified. No qualities accompany the bases; no much larger clone lies one base away.

The method was 5' RACE. The run used an Illumina HiSeq 2500. A second roughly 6 to 12 cycle PCR used a sample-barcoded 5' primer and a J-beta primer mix. A template-switch 5' adaptor carrying 12 random nucleotides introduced a unique molecular identifier onto each TCR beta cDNA molecule. Each sample yielded at least 3 million CDR3-containing paired-end reads. The Mint cDNA synthesis kit, primed by a TRBC-specific oligonucleotide, was used to synthesize first-strand cDNA from all RNA. Following uracil-DNA glycosylase treatment, all cDNA underwent a first 18-cycle PCR with the universal primers M1SS and BC2_uni_R. The paper's processing steps were these. Each sample was normalized by randomly selecting 1 million high-quality reads, each carrying a distinct molecular identifier. Instead of being binned into consensus sequences, reads that shared molecular identifiers were thrown out. CDR3 identification, clonotype clustering and error correction used MiTCR with a Q25 quality threshold and the strictest error-elimination algorithm. Lower-bound total TCR beta diversity was estimated with a nonparametric unseen species model using Euler transformation. TCRdb cleaned the public reads at Q25 with fastp, built clones with MiXCR and kept in-frame beta chains. Every entry covers one CDR3 protein and lists the most common genes and DNA from its rows. V and J calls and clone size were set by TCRdb, not the authors. Counted in this sample were 850,000 to 950,000 distinct CDR3 sequences; around 28% of them appeared once. The ten largest clones add up to roughly 17% of the sample.

The roughly 39 donors, aged about 6 to 95 years, were systemically healthy Caucasian individuals from Russia. Approximately 9.7 milliliters of peripheral blood were drawn from each donor into EDTA-treated Vacutainer tubes. Ficoll-Paque density-gradient centrifugation was used to isolate PBMCs, with at least 7 million per sample. Trizol reagent was used to extract total RNA from PBMCs, with at least 6 micrograms per sample. For every donor, an aliquot of PBMCs went through flow cytometry to measure the percentages of naive CD45RAhigh/CD27high T cells. The CDR3 runs 16 amino acids, cysteine and phenylalanine included. Left in the record is the CDR3 DNA by itself, 48 bases read in frame from the first base. From the germline V gene, CDR1 is MGHRA and CDR2 is YSYEKL. V is clipped by 7 bases and J by 0 bases, and the sequence between their germline boundaries is 16 bases long.

The V and J segments used are TRBV4-1 and TRBJ2-1; TRBD1 is possibly the D segment (6 matching bases). This clonotype was sampled from a woman older than 75 in good health. The material sequenced was blood. The DNA sequence is TGCGCCAGCACCTTTTCTAGGACAGCCTCCTACAATGAGCAGTTCTTC. Its protein product is CASTFSRTASYNEQFF.